This TCR beta chain originates from a study of cytomegalovirus exposure and HLA in healthy donors. Amplification used 60 Vbeta primers and 13 Jbeta primers. Assay used: immunoSEQ multiplex PCR; TCRdb lists only in-frame clones, some missing. The data hold more than 95,000 clones, with around 60% observed a single time. This CDR3 contains 15 residues. The V end lost 0 bases, the J end lost 3 bases, and 13 bases lay between the germline ends. The germline V gene encodes CDR1 SGHNT and CDR2 YYREEE (reference sequence). The TCR originated in a middle-aged woman in good health and CMV-seropositive. The specimen sequenced was PBMCs. The chain recombines TRBV5-4 with TRBJ2-7, with D possibly being TRBD1 (6 bases). The CDR3 coding sequence is TGTGCCAGCAGCTTGGTCCCGGACAGATTCTACGAGCAGTACTTC. Translation gives CASSLVPDRFYEQYF.